The rows below give T cell receptor beta chains drawn from one sample of a study of regulatory T cells in long-lasting Graves disease. MiXCR, run by TCRdb on the multiplex PCR reads, gives a single entry per CDR3 protein. The table records a few hundred thousand distinct CDR3 sequences, roughly a quarter of them present only once. This specimen consisted of peripheral blood mononuclear cells (PBMCs), obtained when the disease was refractory, from a patient treated with antithyroid drugs. The origin of the receptors is a female donor with Graves disease. Each CDR3 is given with its conserved first and last residue. The D gene is left open where the match is weak. Rows may omit the clone size; those that give it use once, few, many or a size class.

d_call j_call v_call clone_size cdr3_aa cdr3_nt
- TRBJ1-1 TRBV15 many CATSRDRTVVNTEAFF TGTGCCACCAGCAGAGATCGAACAGTGGTGAACACTGAAGCTTTCTTT
TRBD1 TRBJ2-2 TRBV2 many CASSEPVLARDRGRGTGELFF TGTGCCAGCAGTGAACCTGTGTTGGCCCGGGACAGGGGCCGAGGCACCGGGGAGCTGTTTTTT
TRBD1 TRBJ1-3 TRBV2 - CASSGQGGGNTIYF TGTGCCAGCAGTGGACAGGGTGGTGGAAACACCATATATTTT
- TRBJ2-1 TRBV5-1 once CASSLGQPRAYNEQFF TGCGCCAGCAGCTTGGGGCAGCCCCGCGCCTACAATGAGCAGTTCTTC
- TRBJ1-1 TRBV2 many CASMVRAQHSAEAFF TGTGCCAGCATGGTCCGAGCCCAACACTCTGCGGAAGCTTTCTTT
- TRBJ2-2 TRBV5-1 - CASSLVPKAGELFF TGCGCCAGCAGCTTGGTTCCCAAGGCCGGGGAGCTGTTTTTT
TRBD1 TRBJ2-7 TRBV20-1 few CSAPPTRDRSYEQYF TGCAGTGCGCCGCCTACTCGGGACAGATCCTACGAGCAGTACTTC
TRBD1 TRBJ1-2 TRBV10-3 few CAISDRQGYGYTF TGTGCCATCAGTGACCGACAGGGCTACGGCTACACCTTC
TRBD1 TRBJ1-2 TRBV2 many CASSESPTGGYGYTF TGTGCCAGCAGTGAATCCCCCACAGGGGGCTATGGCTACACCTTC
TRBD2 TRBJ2-7 TRBV30 - CAWKGGSLTEQYF TGTGCCTGGAAGGGCGGGAGTCTTACTGAGCAGTACTTC
TRBD1 TRBJ2-2 TRBV18 - CASSPSPGQRMFF TGTGCCAGCTCACCCTCTCCGGGACAGAGGATGTTTTTT
- TRBJ2-7 TRBV5-6 few CASSFGSILYEQYF TGTGCCAGCAGCTTCGGTTCGATTTTATACGAGCAGTACTTC
TRBD1 TRBJ1-2 TRBV6-5 many CASSYNLGQGAGYYGYTF TGTGCCAGCAGTTACAATCTGGGACAGGGGGCCGGTTACTATGGCTACACCTTC
TRBD2 TRBJ2-5 TRBV6-1 - CASSERGWASGNQETQYF TGTGCCAGCAGTGAACGAGGGTGGGCTAGCGGGAACCAAGAGACCCAGTACTTC
- TRBJ2-2 TRBV3-1 - CASSQGVAANTGELFF TGTGCCAGCAGCCAAGGGGTAGCGGCCAACACCGGGGAGCTGTTTTTT
TRBD1 TRBJ2-5 TRBV27 many CASRGQRGPRTQYF TGTGCCAGCAGGGGACAGAGGGGCCCACGGACCCAGTACTTC
- TRBJ1-5 TRBV27 many CASSPRDGYQPQHF TGTGCCAGCAGCCCCCGGGACGGTTATCAGCCCCAGCATTTT
TRBD2 TRBJ2-5 TRBV5-1 - CASSLVAGRQETQYF TGCGCCAGCAGCTTGGTAGCGGGACGCCAAGAGACCCAGTACTTC
- TRBJ1-5 TRBV27 many CASSLKSNQPQHF TGTGCCAGCAGTTTAAAAAGCAATCAGCCCCAGCATTTT
TRBD1 TRBJ2-3 TRBV5-1 - CASSTTGATDTQYF TGCGCCAGCAGCACGACAGGGGCCACAGATACGCAGTATTTT
- TRBJ2-1 TRBV7-2 - CASGLAFINEQFF TGTGCCAGCGGTCTAGCATTTATCAATGAGCAGTTCTTC
TRBD2 TRBJ2-2 TRBV7-2 - CASSLGPLGLVSRELFF TGTGCCAGCAGCCTGGGTCCATTGGGACTAGTTTCCCGGGAGCTGTTTTTT
TRBD2 TRBJ2-7 TRBV11-2 many CASSSGLAPGEQYF TGTGCCAGCAGCTCGGGACTAGCGCCGGGGGAGCAGTACTTC
TRBD2 TRBJ2-5 TRBV7-2 many CASSSRLAGGETAWTQYF TGTGCCAGCAGCTCAAGGCTAGCGGGAGGAGAAACTGCGTGGACCCAGTACTTC
TRBD1 TRBJ2-7 TRBV30 many CAWSSGTGAHEQYF TGTGCCTGGAGTAGCGGGACAGGGGCTCACGAGCAGTACTTC
TRBD1 TRBJ1-1 TRBV3-1 - CASSQGGQGASEAFF TGTGCCAGCAGCCAAGGGGGACAGGGGGCTTCTGAAGCTTTCTTT
TRBD2 TRBJ2-3 TRBV6-1 - CASSERGLAGVFPDTQYF TGTGCCAGCAGTGAGAGGGGACTAGCGGGAGTATTCCCAGATACGCAGTATTTT
- TRBJ1-1 TRBV19 many CASSQANTEAFF TGTGCCAGCAGCCAAGCGAACACTGAAGCTTTCTTT